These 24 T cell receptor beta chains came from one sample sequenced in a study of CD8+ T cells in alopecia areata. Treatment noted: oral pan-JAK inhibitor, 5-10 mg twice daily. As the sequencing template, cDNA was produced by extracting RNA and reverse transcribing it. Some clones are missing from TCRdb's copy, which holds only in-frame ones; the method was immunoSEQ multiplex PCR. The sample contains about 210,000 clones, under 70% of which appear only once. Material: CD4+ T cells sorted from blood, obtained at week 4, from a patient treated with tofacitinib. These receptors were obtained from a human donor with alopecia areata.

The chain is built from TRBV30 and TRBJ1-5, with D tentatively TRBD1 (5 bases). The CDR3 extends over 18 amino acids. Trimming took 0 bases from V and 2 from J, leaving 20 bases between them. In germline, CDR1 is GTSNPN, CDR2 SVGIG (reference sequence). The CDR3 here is CAWSVMFLGRDGNQPQHF. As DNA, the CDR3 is TGTGCCTGGAGTGTAATGTTTTTGGGCAGGGACGGCAATCAGCCCCAGCATTTT.

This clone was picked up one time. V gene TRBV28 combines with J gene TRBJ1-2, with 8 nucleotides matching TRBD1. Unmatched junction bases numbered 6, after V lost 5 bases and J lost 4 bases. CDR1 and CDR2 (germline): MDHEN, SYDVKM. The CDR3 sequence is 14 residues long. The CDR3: CASSTGGAIYGYTF. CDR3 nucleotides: TGTGCCAGCAGTACAGGGGGTGCCATCTATGGCTACACCTTC.

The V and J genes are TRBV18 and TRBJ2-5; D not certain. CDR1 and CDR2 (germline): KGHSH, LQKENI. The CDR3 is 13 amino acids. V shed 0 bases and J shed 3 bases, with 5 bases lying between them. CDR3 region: CASSPPPEETQYF. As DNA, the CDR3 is TGTGCCAGCTCACCACCCCCGGAAGAGACCCAGTACTTC.

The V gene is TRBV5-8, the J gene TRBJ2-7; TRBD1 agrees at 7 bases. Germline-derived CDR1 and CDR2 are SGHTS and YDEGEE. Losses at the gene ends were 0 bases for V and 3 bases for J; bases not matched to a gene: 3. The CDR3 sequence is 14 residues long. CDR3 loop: CASSLEAGGYEQYF. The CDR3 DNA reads TGTGCCAGCAGCTTGGAGGCAGGGGGCTACGAGCAGTACTTC. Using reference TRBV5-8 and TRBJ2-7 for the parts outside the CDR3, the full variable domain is EAGVTQSPTHLIKTRGQQATLRCSPISGHTSVYWYQQALGLGLQFLLWYDEGEERNRGNFPPRFSGRQFPNYSSELNVNALELEDSALYLCASSLEAGGYEQYFGPGTRLTVT.

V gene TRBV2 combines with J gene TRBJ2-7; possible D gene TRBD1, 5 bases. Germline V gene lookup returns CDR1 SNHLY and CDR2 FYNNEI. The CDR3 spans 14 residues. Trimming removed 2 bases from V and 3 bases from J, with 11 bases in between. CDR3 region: CASSEQGFDYEQYF. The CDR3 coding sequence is TGTGCCAGCAGTGAACAGGGTTTCGACTACGAGCAGTACTTC.

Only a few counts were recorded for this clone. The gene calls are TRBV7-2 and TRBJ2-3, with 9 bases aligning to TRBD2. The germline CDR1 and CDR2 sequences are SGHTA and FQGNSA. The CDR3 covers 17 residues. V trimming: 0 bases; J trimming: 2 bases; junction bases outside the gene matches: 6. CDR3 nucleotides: TGTGCCAGCAGCTTAGCGGCTAGCGGGGCCGCCACAGATACGCAGTATTTT. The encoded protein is CASSLAASGAATDTQYF.

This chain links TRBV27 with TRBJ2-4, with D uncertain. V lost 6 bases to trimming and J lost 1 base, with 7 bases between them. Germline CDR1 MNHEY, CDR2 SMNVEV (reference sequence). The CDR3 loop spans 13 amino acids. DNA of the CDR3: TGTGCCAGCAGCCGTGTGGCCAAAAACATTCAGTACTTC. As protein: CASSRVAKNIQYF.

In DNA form, the CDR3 reads TGTGCCAGCAGCCCAGCGACAGGCTTCAATAGCAATCAGCCCCAGCATTTT. It translates to CASSPATGFNSNQPQHF. The chain has TRBV7-2 and TRBJ1-5; D possibly corresponds to TRBD1 (6 bases). Trimming cost V 5 bases and J 0 bases, with 17 bases left between them. The CDR3 sequence is 17 residues long. The germline CDR1 and CDR2 sequences are SGHTA and FQGNSA.

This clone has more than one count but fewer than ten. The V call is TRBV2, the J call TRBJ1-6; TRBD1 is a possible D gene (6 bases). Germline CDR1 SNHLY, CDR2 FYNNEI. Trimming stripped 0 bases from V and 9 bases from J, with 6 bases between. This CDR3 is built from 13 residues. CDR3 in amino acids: CASSEAGASPLHF. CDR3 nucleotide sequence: TGTGCCAGCAGTGAAGCGGGGGCTTCACCCCTCCACTTT.

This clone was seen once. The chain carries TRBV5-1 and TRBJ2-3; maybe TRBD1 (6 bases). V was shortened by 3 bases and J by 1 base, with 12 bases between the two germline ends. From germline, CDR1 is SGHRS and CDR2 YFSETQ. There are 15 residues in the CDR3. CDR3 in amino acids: CASSYREVGTDTQYF. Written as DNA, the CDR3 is TGCGCCAGCAGCTACAGGGAAGTAGGCACAGATACGCAGTATTTT. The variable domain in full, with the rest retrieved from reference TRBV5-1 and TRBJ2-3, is KAGVTQTPRYLIKTRGQQVTLSCSPISGHRSVSWYQQTPGQGLQFLFEYFSETQRNKGNFPGRFSGRQFSNSRSEMNVSTLELGDSALYLCASSYREVGTDTQYFGPGTRLTVL.

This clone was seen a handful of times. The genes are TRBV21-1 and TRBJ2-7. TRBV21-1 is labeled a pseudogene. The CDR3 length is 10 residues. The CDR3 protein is CASSPHEQYF. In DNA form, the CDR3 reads TGTGCCAGCAGCCCCCACGAGCAGTACTTC.

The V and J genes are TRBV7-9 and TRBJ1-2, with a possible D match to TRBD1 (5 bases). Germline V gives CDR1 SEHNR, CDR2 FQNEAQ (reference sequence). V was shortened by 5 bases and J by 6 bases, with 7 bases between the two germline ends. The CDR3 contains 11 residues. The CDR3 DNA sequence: TGTGCCAGCAGCCGGGGCGATGGCTACACCTTC. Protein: CASSRGDGYTF.

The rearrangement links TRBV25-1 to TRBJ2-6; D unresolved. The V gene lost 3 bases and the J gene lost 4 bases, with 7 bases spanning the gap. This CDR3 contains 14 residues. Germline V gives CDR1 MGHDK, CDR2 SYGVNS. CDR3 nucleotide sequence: TGTGCCAGCAGTGAGTTCTTAGGGGCCAACGTCCTGACTTTC. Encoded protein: CASSEFLGANVLTF.

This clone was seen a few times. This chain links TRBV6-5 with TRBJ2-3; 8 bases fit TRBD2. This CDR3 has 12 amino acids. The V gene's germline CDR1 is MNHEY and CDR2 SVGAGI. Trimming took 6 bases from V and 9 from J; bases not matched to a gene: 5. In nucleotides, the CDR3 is TGTGCCAGCAGAGATAGCGGGGACACGCAGTATTTT. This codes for CASRDSGDTQYF.

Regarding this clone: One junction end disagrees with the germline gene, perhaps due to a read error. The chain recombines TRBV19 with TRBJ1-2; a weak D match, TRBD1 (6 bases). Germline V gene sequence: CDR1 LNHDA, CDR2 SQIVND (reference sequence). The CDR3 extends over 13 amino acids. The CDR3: CASNIGQFDGYTF. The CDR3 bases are TGTGCCAGTAATATAGGACAGTTTGATGGCTACACCTTC.

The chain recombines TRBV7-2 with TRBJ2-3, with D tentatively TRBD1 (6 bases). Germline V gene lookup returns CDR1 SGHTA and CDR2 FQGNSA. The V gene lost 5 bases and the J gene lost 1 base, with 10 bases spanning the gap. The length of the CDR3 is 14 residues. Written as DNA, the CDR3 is TGTGCCAGCAGCACAGGGAGTGGCACAGATACGCAGTATTTT. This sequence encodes CASSTGSGTDTQYF. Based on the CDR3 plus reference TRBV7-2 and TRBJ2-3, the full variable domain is GAGVSQSPSNKVTEKGKDVELRCDPISGHTALYWYRQSLGQGLEFLIYFQGNSAPDKSGLPSDRFSAERTGGSVSTLTIQRTQQEDSAVYLCASSTGSGTDTQYFGPGTRLTVL.

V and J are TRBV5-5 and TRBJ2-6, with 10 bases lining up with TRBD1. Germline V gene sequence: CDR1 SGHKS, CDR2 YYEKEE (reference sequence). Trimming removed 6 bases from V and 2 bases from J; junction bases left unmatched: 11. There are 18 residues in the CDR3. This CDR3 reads CASTLSGTGETGANVLTF. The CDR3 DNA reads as TGTGCCAGCACCCTTTCCGGGACAGGGGAGACTGGGGCCAACGTCCTGACTTTC. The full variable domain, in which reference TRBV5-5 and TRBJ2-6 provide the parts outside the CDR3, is DAGVTQSPTHLIKTRGQQVTLRCSPISGHKSVSWYQQVLGQGPQFIFQYYEKEERGRGNFPDRFSARQFPNYSSELNVNALLLGDSALYLCASTLSGTGETGANVLTFGAGSRLTVL.

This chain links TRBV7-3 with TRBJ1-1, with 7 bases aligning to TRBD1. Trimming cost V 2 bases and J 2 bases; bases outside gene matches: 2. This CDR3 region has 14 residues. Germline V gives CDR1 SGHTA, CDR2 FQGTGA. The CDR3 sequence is CASSLGTENTEAFF. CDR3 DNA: TGTGCCAGCAGCTTAGGGACAGAAAACACTGAAGCTTTCTTT.

The CDR3 DNA reads TGTGCCACCTACGGGAAAGGTTCACCCCTCCACTTT. This codes for CATYGKGSPLHF. The V gene is TRBV6-5, the J gene TRBJ1-6; no reliable D call. V was pared by 10 bases and J by 9 bases, with 13 bases between. Germline CDR1 is MNHEY and CDR2 is SVGAGI. The CDR3 sequence is 12 residues long.

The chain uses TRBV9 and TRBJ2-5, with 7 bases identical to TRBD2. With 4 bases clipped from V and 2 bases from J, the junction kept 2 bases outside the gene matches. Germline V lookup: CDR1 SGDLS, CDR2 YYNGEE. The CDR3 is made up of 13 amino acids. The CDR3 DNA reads TGTGCCAGCAGCACAGCGGGACAAGAGACCCAGTACTTC. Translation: CASSTAGQETQYF.

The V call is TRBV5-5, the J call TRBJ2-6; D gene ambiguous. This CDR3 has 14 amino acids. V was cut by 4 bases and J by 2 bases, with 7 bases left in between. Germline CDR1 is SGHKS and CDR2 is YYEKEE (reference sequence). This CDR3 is CASSPFAGANVLTF. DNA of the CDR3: TGTGCCAGCAGCCCCTTCGCTGGGGCCAACGTCCTGACTTTC.

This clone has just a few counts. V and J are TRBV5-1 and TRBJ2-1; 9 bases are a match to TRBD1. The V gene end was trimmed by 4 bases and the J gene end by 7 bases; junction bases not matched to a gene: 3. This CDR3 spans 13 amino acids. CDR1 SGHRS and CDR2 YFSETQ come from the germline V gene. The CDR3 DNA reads TGCGCCAGCAGCCGGGACAGGGCAAATGAGCAGTTCTTC. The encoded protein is CASSRDRANEQFF. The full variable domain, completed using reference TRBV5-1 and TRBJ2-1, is KAGVTQTPRYLIKTRGQQVTLSCSPISGHRSVSWYQQTPGQGLQFLFEYFSETQRNKGNFPGRFSGRQFSNSRSEMNVSTLELGDSALYLCASSRDRANEQFFGPGTRLTVL.

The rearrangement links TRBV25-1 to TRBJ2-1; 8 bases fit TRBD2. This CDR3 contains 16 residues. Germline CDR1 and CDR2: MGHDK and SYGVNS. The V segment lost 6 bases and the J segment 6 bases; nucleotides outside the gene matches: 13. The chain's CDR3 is CASSDVGGAFLNEQFF. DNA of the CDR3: TGTGCCAGCAGCGACGTCGGGGGGGCCTTTCTCAATGAGCAGTTCTTC. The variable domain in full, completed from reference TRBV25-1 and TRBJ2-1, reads EADIYQTPRYLVIGTGKKITLECSQTMGHDKMYWYQQDPGMELHLIHYSYGVNSTEKGDLSSESTVSRIRTEHFPLTLESARPSHTSQYLCASSDVGGAFLNEQFFGPGTRLTVL.

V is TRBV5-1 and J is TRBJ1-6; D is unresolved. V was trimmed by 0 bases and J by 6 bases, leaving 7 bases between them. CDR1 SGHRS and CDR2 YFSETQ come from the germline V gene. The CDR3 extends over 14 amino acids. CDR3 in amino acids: CASSLEPVNSPLHF. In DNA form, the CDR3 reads TGCGCCAGCAGCTTGGAACCGGTTAATTCACCCCTCCACTTT.